Here is one T cell receptor (beta chain) with its context. Its antigen is not yet known. Nothing much larger sits one base from this clone, and base qualities are not available. The sample belongs to a study of OX40 agonist ivuxolimab in advanced cancers. Looking at the study overall: Ivuxolimab was a fully human IgG2 agonistic monoclonal antibody targeting the costimulatory receptor OX40 (CD134). The purpose of peripheral TCRbeta sequencing was to test whether ivuxolimab changed TCR sequence diversity and led to clonal T-cell expansion. Of the approximately 54 dose-escalation patients, hepatocellular carcinoma was present in some 19, melanoma in some 15, renal cell carcinoma in 9 and head and neck cancer in 9. Patients were allowed to have had prior anti-PD-1, anti-PD-L1 or anti-CTLA-4 therapy, and more than 35% of the dose-escalation patients had been treated with checkpoint inhibitors. The paper describes the monotherapy dose-escalation part (N of about 54 patients) of the phase I trial of ivuxolimab. Partial responses were achieved by three dose-escalation patients, of whom one had hepatocellular carcinoma and two had cutaneous melanoma. A male proportion of almost 85% and a mean age of approximately 55 years, ranging from roughly 20 to 80, were recorded for the dose-escalation cohort. Intravenous ivuxolimab was administered to patients every 2 weeks at six dose levels: 0.01, 0.1, 0.3, 1.5, 3 and 10 mg/kg. Overall study results and their limits: At doses of 0.1 to 3.0 mg/kg, clonal expansion of both CD4+ and CD8+ T cells in blood was seen between baseline and week 6. In the 0.1-3.0 mg/kg groups, partial responders were among the patients with the lowest normalized peripheral clonal expansion, particularly in CD8+ T cells. Antigen specificity was not determined for the clonally expanded peripheral T cells. After ivuxolimab, CD8+ T cells had more expanded clones than CD4+ T cells on average. Low levels of normalized T-cell clonal expansion were also seen in some patients who did not respond.

V was cut back by 6 bases and J by 3 bases, leaving a gap of 12 bases between them. In the germline V gene, CDR1 corresponds to MNHEY and CDR2 to SVGAGI. Including the terminal cysteine and phenylalanine, the CDR3 comprises 14 residues. The read is trimmed to its CDR3 DNA, 42 bases read in frame from base 1. The trial excluded patients who had a history of autoimmune disease or who were on systemic immunosuppression. Peripheral blood for TCR sequencing was drawn from every dose cohort at baseline, at cycle 4 day 1 and at cycle 7 day 1. The samples were drawn from a first-in-human, open-label, multicenter phase I dose-escalation trial of ivuxolimab. Adults with locally advanced or metastatic melanoma, renal cell carcinoma, hepatocellular carcinoma or head and neck squamous cell carcinoma were enrolled in the trial. Before TCR sequencing, CD4+ and CD8+ T cells were separately sorted from peripheral blood.

Genomic DNA was extracted from sorted cells for sequencing of the TCRbeta CDR3 region. The immunoSEQ Assay was used to sequence the TCRbeta CDR3 regions. Imported from immuneACCESS, the table was reduced by TCRdb to in-frame sequences with V and J called. These copies leave out some clones; in studies compared against another copy, an unresolved V gene accounts for under half, and the cause of the remainder is not known. In all, the sample holds tens of thousands of clones, and roughly 90% of those were seen once. Clones ranked in the top ten supply around 1.1% of the sample. Sample: CD4+ or CD8+ T cells sorted from blood, taken in a trial of the OX40 agonist ivuxolimab. The chain is assembled from TRBV6-5 and TRBJ2-1; no D gene can be assigned with confidence. This clonotype originated in an adult with an advanced solid tumor such as melanoma, head and neck, liver or kidney cancer. The DNA reads as follows: TGTGCCAGCAGCCGTAGCACACTCTACAATGAGCAGTTCTTC. It translates as CASSRSTLYNEQFF.